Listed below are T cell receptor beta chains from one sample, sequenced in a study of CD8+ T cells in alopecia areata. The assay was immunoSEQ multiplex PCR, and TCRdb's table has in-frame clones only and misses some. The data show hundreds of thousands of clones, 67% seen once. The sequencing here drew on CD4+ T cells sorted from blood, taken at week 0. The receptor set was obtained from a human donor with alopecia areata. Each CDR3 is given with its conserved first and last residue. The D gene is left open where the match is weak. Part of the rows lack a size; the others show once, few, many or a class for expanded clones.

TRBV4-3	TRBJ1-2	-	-	CASSQAMPGGGYTF	TGCGCCAGCAGCCAAGCTATGCCCGGGGGTGGCTACACCTTC
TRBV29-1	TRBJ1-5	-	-	CSVEVGMGNQPQHF	TGCAGCGTTGAAGTGGGAATGGGCAATCAGCCCCAGCATTTT
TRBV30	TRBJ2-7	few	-	CAWNLAQDYEQYF	TGTGCCTGGAATTTGGCTCAGGACTACGAGCAGTACTTC
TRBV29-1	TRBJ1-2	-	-	CSVEDFGGGYTF	TGCAGCGTTGAAGATTTTGGAGGGGGCTACACCTTC
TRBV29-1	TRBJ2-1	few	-	CTYRVTNEQFF	TGCACCTACAGGGTGACTAATGAGCAGTTCTTC
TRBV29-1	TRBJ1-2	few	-	CSVDGGVGGYTF	TGCAGCGTTGACGGCGGGGTTGGCGGCTACACCTTC
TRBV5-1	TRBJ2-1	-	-	CASSLGTARDEQFF	TGCGCCAGCAGCTTAGGGACGGCAAGGGATGAGCAGTTCTTC
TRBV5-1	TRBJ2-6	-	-	CASSLAVVSGANVLTF	TGCGCCAGCAGCTTGGCGGTTGTATCTGGGGCCAACGTCCTGACTTTC
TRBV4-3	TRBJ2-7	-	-	CASSQDLAGATDEQYF	TGCGCCAGCAGCCAAGATCTGGCGGGTGCTACGGACGAGCAGTACTTC
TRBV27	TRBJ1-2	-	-	CASRRDRVTGYTF	TGTGCCAGCAGGCGGGACCGCGTTACGGGCTACACCTTC
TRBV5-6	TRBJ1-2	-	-	CASSLRGYGYTF	TGTGCCAGCAGCTTGAGAGGCTATGGCTACACCTTC
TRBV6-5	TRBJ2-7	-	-	CASSDLASEQYF	TGTGCCAGCAGCGATCTAGCCTCCGAGCAGTACTTC
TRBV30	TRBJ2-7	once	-	CAWGALYEQYF	TGTGCCTGGGGGGCCCTCTACGAGCAGTACTTC
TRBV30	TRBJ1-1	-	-	CAWTDSRFVAFF	TGTGCCTGGACAGACTCCCGCTTCGTAGCTTTCTTT
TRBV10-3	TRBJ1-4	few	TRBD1	CAISPGGTNEKLFF	TGTGCCATCAGTCCAGGGGGGACTAATGAAAAACTGTTTTTT
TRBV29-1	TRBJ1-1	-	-	CSVVPRGANTEAFF	TGCAGCGTTGTCCCTAGGGGGGCGAACACTGAAGCTTTCTTT
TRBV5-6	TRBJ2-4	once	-	CASSWRGGRGAKNIQYF	TGTGCCAGCAGCTGGAGGGGAGGCAGAGGAGCCAAAAACATTCAGTACTTC
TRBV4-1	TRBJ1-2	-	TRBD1	CASSQDRGVTGEDPYGYTF	TGCGCCAGCAGCCAAGATCGAGGGGTTACAGGGGAGGACCCCTATGGCTACACCTTC
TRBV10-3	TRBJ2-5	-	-	CAISGGTLGIQETQYF	TGTGCCATCAGTGGCGGGACATTGGGGATCCAAGAGACCCAGTACTTC
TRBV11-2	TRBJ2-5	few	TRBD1	CASSLGDRGRETQYF	TGTGCCAGCAGCTTGGGTGACAGGGGACGAGAGACCCAGTACTTC
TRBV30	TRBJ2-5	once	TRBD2	CAWRTGGRETQYF	TGTGCCTGGAGAACGGGGGGTCGAGAGACCCAGTACTTC
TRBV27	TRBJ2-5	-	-	CASSLSWDGQAQYF	TGTGCCAGCAGTTTATCCTGGGACGGCCAGGCCCAGTACTTC
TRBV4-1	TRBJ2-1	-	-	CASSQRYSRPREQFF	TGCGCCAGCAGCCAGAGATACAGCCGTCCCCGAGAGCAGTTCTTC
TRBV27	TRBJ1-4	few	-	CASSYLTPTGLNEKLFF	TGTGCCAGCAGTTATCTAACCCCGACAGGCCTTAATGAAAAACTGTTTTTT
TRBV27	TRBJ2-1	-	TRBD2	CASSLHGGARNEQFF	TGTGCCAGCAGTTTACACGGGGGGGCAAGGAATGAGCAGTTCTTC
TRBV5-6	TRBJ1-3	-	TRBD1	CASSLVDRRLSGNTIYF	TGTGCCAGCAGCTTGGTGGACAGGCGACTCTCTGGAAACACCATATATTTT
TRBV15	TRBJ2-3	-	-	CATSRVPRTDTQYF	TGTGCCACCAGCAGAGTTCCGAGGACAGATACGCAGTATTTT
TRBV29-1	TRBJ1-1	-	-	CSVGDIPNTEAFF	TGCAGCGTTGGTGACATACCGAACACTGAAGCTTTCTTT
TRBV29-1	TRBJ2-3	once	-	CSVRATFGDTQYF	TGCAGCGTCCGCGCCACGTTCGGAGATACGCAGTATTTT
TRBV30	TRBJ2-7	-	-	CAWTGTPYEQYF	TGTGCCTGGACCGGGACTCCCTACGAGCAGTACTTC
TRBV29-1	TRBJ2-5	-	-	CSVALGVGSETQYF	TGCAGCGTGGCCCTTGGAGTGGGATCCGAGACCCAGTACTTC
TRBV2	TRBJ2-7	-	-	CASQLGTPYEQYF	TGTGCCAGCCAGCTCGGGACACCCTACGAGCAGTACTTC
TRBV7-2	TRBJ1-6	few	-	CASSLGDNSPLHF	TGTGCCAGCAGCTTAGGGGATAATTCACCCCTCCACTTT
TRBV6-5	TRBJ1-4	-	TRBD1	CASGRTGGNEKLFF	TGTGCCAGCGGACGGACAGGGGGTAATGAAAAACTGTTTTTT
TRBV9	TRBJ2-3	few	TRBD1	CASSSWTGTTDTQYF	TGTGCCAGCAGCTCCTGGACAGGGACCACAGATACGCAGTATTTT
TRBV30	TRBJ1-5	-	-	CAVGTPRDNQPQHF	TGTGCCGTAGGAACCCCCCGGGACAATCAGCCCCAGCATTTT
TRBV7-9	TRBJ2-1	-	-	CALGGYNEQFF	TGTGCCCTAGGCGGCTACAATGAGCAGTTCTTC